Listed below are T cell receptor beta chains from one sample, sequenced in a study of post-analysis software for immune sequencing data. TCRdb independently ran MiXCR on the PCR reads; one entry per CDR3 protein. The sample includes 650,000 to 850,000 distinct CDR3 sequences, under 60% of them seen just once. Sequencing used blood. The receptors stem from a girl between 5 and 17 years old with multiple sclerosis. CDR3s include the opening cysteine and the closing phenylalanine or tryptophan. Clone sizes are given selectively: once, few, many, or a class where the clone is expanded.

v_gene	abundance	j_gene	CDR3aa
TRBV3-1	-	TRBJ2-1	CASSYPEGLNNEQFF
TRBV5-5	-	TRBJ1-1	CASSLGSGPGTEAFF
TRBV2	-	TRBJ2-1	CASSEIGGRGEQFF
TRBV7-8	few	-	CASREGQGKYEQYF
TRBV4-3	-	TRBJ1-2	CASSLETGIYGYTF
TRBV18	-	TRBJ2-5	CASSPTGAETQYF
TRBV7-2	-	TRBJ2-3	CASSRRKSGASGTTDTQYF
TRBV7-9	few	TRBJ2-1	CASSEGLAGVPDEQFF
TRBV7-9	-	TRBJ1-2	CASSFGGSDGYTF
TRBV7-8	-	TRBJ1-1	CASSLGVLTGPNTEAFF
TRBV6-5	-	TRBJ2-7	CASSPRRAAYEQYF
TRBV11-3	-	TRBJ2-1	CASSPPDRGLYNEQFF
TRBV7-3	-	TRBJ2-1	CASSAGLAGEQFF
TRBV20-1	-	TRBJ1-1	CSASILLKAEAFF
TRBV12-3/TRBV12-4	-	TRBJ1-5	CASSTSRGSQPQHF
TRBV27	-	TRBJ2-3	CASSLTGRGDTQYF
TRBV13	-	-	CATGLSRSCEQYF
TRBV12-3/TRBV12-4	few	TRBJ2-1	CASSLAAGYEQFF
TRBV7-2	-	TRBJ1-2	CASSLTTNSGAYGYTF
TRBV9	-	TRBJ1-6	CASSVGRSLMANPPLHF
TRBV12-3/TRBV12-4	-	TRBJ2-2	CASRLREGTGELFF
TRBV20-1	-	TRBJ2-5	CSARVAGSQETQYF
TRBV7-6	-	TRBJ2-7	CASGPQRTSYEQYF
TRBV7-9	few	TRBJ2-7	CASSPTGTEYEQYF
TRBV7-2	-	TRBJ1-4	CASSREAPATNEKLFF
TRBV2	-	-	CASRNGQGATYEQYF
TRBV5-1	-	TRBJ2-4	CASSLVGLAGAKNIQYF
TRBV4-3	few	TRBJ2-5	CASSQDLREKTQYF
TRBV10-2	-	TRBJ1-1	CASSDPDKAFF
TRBV7-8	-	TRBJ2-5	CASSLPRTGRKETQYF
TRBV9	few	TRBJ2-7	CASSPYSGPAYEQYF
TRBV7-3	-	TRBJ2-3	CASSYSGPTDTQYF
TRBV7-9	few	TRBJ1-6	CASSLEGQGSPLHF
TRBV28	few	TRBJ2-7	CASSLDSGRQDEQYF
TRBV18	-	TRBJ2-5	CASSPPKGVEQEETQYF
TRBV6-5	-	TRBJ1-5	CASSYSEGSDQPQHF
TRBV27	-	TRBJ1-2	CASSLQGQGNYGYTF
TRBV20-1	few	TRBJ2-5	CSAKRPGHPPETQYF
TRBV24-1	few	TRBJ2-3	CATSDPAGGGTDTQYF
TRBV5-6	few	TRBJ2-1	CASSPPQGVSGHYNEQFF
TRBV11-2	-	TRBJ1-4	CASRGDRGANEKLFF